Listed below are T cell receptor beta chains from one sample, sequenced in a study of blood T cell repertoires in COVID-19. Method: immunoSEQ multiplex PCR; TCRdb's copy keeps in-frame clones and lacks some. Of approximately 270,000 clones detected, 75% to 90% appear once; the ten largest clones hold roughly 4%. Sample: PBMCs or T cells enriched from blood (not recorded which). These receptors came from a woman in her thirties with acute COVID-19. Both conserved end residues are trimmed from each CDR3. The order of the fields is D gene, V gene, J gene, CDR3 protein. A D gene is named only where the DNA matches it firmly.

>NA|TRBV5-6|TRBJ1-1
ASSLGQVNTEAS
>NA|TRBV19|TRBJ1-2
ASSGADYGYT
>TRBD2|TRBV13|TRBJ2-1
ASSLGLATEF
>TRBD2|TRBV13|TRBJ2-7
ASSPLAGGPVEQY
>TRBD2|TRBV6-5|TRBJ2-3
ASRDGRRTDTQY
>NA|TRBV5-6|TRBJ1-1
ASSLGISSGGTEAF
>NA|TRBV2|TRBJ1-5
ASRLQGFVNQPQH
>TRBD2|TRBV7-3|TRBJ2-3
ASSSGPSGSTDTQY
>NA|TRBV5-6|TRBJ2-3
ASSYSPSGTQY
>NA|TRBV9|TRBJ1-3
ASRELGVSGNTIY
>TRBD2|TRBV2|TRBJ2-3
ASSGTSGPEDTQY
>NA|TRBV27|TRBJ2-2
ASSLFPGGELF
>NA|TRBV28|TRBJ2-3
ASSFFWQAEGTDTQY
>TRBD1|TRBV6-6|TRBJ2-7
ASRDNRGLVEQY
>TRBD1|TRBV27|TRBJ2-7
ASSTDRFSYEQY
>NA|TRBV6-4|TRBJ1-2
ASSDTGTGRNT
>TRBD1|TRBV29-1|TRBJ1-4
SVEDFTGGNEKLF
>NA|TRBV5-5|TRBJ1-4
ASTWGGRDEKLF
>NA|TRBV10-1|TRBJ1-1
ASSEHGSTEAF
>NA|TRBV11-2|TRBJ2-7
ASSLAPGFQQY
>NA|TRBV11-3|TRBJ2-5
ASSEGLAQGGTQY
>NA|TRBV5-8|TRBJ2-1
ASSFSVAPYNEQF
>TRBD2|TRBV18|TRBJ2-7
ASSARIAGPYEQY
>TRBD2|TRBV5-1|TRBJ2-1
ASSLTSGRVGSNEQF
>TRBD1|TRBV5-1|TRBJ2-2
ASSPGQGAGELF
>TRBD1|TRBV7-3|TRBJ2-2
ASSPGQNMNTGELF
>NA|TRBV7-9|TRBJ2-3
ASSHRGAGLSTDTQY
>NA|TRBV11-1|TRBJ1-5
ASSSDTNQPQH
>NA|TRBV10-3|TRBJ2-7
AISEYRSEQY
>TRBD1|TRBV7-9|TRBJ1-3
ASSSRTGEGNTIY
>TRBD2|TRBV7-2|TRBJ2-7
ASSLAGVNEQY
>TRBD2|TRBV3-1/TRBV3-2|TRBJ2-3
ASSRRTSGSTDTQY
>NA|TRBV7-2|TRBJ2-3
ASSSQWLDTQY
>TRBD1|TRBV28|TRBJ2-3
ASSQKGQGSTDTQY
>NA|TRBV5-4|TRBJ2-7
ASSVDQGSSYEQY
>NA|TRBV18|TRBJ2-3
ASSPEEVADTQY
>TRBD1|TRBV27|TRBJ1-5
ASSPLTGTQILTGPPNNQPQH
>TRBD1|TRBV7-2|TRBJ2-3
ASSPVGQGAADTQY
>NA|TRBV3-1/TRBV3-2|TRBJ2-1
ASSQAGNNEQF
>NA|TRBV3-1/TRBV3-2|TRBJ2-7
ASSQPGLLSPEQY
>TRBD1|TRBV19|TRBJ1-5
ASSPGQALSNQPQH
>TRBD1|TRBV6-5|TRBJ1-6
ASSFNPGQGDSPLH
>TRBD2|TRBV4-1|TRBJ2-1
ASSQHSGRTHNEQF
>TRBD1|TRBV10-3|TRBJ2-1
AISPGQGASEQF
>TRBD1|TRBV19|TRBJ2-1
ASSAHRGPYNEQF
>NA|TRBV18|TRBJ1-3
ASSSIQEAGNTIY
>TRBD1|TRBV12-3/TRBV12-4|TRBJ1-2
ASSQNRGDGYT
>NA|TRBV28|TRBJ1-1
ASSWGVNTEAF
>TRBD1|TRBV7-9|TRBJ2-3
ASSGQGTDTQY
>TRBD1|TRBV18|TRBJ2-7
ASSPPGTGGEQY
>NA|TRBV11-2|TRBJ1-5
ASSLAGPGNQPQH
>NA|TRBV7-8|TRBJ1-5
ASSSSPAIAHEH
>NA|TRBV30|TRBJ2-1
AWSADLGYNEQF
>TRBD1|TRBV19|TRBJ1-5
ASSPGQGGQPQH
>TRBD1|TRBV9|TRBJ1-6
ASSAETGGGSPLH
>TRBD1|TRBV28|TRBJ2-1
ASSSSGTGPHEQF
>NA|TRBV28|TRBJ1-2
ASSLQDTGYT
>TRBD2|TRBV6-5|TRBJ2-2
ASRLAGPTGELF
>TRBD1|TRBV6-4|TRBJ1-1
ASKPGQGNTEAF